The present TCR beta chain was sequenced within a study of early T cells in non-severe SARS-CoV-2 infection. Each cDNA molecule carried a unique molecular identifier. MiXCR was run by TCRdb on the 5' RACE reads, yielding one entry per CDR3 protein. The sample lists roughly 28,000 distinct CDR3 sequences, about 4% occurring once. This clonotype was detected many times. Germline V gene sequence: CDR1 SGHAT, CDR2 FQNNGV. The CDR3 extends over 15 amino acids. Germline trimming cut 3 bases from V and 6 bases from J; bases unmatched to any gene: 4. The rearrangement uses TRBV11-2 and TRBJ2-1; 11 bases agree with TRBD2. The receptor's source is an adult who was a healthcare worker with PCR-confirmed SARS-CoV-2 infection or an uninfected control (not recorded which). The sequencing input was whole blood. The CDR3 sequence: CASSFSGGESNEQFF. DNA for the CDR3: TGTGCCAGCAGCTTTAGCGGGGGGGAGAGCAATGAGCAGTTCTTC. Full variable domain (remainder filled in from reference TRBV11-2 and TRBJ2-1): EAGVAQSPRYKIIEKRQSVAFWCNPISGHATLYWYQQILGQGPKLLIQFQNNGVVDDSQLPKDRFSAERLKGVDSTLKIQPAKLEDSAVYLCASSFSGGESNEQFFGPGTRLTVL.